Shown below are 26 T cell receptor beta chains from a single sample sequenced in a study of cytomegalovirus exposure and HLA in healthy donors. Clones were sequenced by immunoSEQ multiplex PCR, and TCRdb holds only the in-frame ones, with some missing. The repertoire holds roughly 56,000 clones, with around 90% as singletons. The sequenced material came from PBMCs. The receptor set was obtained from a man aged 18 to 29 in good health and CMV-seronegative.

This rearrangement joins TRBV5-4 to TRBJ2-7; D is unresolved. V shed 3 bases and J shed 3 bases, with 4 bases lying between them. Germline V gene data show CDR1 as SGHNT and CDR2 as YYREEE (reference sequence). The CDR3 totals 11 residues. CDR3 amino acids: CASSSSYEQYF. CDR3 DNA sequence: TGTGCCAGCAGCTCCAGCTACGAGCAGTACTTC.

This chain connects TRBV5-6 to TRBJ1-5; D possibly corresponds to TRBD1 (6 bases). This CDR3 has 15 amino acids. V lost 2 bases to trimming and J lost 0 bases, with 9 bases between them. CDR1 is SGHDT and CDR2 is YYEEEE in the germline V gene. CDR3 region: CASSLGGNSNQPQHF. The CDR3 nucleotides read TGTGCCAGCAGCTTAGGGGGAAATAGCAATCAGCCCCAGCATTTT.

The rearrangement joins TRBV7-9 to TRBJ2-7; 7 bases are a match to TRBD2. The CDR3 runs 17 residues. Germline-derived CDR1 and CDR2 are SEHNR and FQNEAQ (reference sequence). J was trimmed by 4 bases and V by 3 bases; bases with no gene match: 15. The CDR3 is CASSLGGDEFYRYEQYF. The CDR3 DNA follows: TGTGCCAGCAGCTTGGGGGGGGACGAGTTCTATCGGTACGAGCAGTACTTC. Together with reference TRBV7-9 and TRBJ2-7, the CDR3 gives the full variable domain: DTGVSQNPRHKITKRGQNVTFRCDPISEHNRLYWYRQTLGQGPEFLTYFQNEAQLEKSRLLSDRFSAERPKGSFSTLEIQRTEQGDSAMYLCASSLGGDEFYRYEQYFGPGTRLTVT.

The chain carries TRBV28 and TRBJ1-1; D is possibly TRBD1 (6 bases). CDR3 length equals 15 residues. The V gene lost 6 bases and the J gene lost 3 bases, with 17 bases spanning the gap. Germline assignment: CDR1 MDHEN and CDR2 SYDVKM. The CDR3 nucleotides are TGTGCCAGCAGGAAACAGGGCCCCTACGACACTGAAGCTTTCTTT. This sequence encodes CASRKQGPYDTEAFF.

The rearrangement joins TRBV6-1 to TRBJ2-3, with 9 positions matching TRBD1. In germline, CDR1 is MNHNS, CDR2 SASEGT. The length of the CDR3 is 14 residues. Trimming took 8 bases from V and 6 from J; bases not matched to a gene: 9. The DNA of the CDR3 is TGTGCCAGCCTACCCGGGACAGGGCCTGATACGCAGTATTTT. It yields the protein CASLPGTGPDTQYF.

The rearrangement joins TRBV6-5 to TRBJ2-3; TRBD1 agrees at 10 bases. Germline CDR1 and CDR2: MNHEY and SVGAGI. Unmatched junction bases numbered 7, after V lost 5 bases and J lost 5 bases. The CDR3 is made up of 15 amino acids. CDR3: CASSMGQGTVDTQYF. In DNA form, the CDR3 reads TGTGCCAGCAGTATGGGACAGGGGACGGTAGATACGCAGTATTTT.

CDR3 sequence reads: CATSRDQGMSSNQPQHF. The CDR3 bases are TGTGCCACCAGCAGAGATCAGGGAATGAGTAGCAATCAGCCCCAGCATTTT. The chain uses TRBV15 and TRBJ1-5, with D perhaps TRBD1 (5 bases). Per germline, CDR1 LNHNV and CDR2 YYDKDF (reference sequence). The CDR3 runs to 17 residues. V was clipped by 0 bases and J by 0 bases, with 12 bases between them.

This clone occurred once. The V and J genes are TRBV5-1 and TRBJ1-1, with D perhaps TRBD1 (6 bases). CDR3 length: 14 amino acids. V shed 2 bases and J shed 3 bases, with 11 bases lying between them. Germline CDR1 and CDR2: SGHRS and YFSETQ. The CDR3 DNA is TGCGCCAGCAGCTTCACAGGGATGGACACTGAAGCTTTCTTT. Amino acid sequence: CASSFTGMDTEAFF.

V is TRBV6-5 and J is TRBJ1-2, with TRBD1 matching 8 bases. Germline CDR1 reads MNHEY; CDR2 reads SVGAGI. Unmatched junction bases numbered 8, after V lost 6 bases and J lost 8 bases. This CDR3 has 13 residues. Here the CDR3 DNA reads TGTGCCAGCAGCGATCAGGGGGCGGGAGGCTACACCTTC. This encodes CASSDQGAGGYTF.

The CDR3 bases are TGTGCCAGCAGCTCTGGGGACGGACTAGCGAACACCGGGGAGCTGTTTTTT. It is translated as CASSSGDGLANTGELFF. The chain is built from TRBV11-1 and TRBJ2-2; 7 nucleotides match TRBD2. CDR1 and CDR2 from the germline V gene are SGHAT and FQDESV (reference sequence). The V gene end was trimmed by 4 bases and the J gene end by 0 bases; junction bases not matched to a gene: 8. The CDR3 length is 17 residues.

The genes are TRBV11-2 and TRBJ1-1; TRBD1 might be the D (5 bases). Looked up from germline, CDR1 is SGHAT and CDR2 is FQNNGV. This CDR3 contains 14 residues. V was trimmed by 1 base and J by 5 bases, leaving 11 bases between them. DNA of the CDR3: TGTGCCAGCAGCTTAGCCGGGGGAGATACTGAAGCTTTCTTT. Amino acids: CASSLAGGDTEAFF.

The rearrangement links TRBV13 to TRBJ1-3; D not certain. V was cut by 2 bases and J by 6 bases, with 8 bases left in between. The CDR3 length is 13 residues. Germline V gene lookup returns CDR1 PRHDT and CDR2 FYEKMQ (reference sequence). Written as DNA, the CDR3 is TGTGCCAGCAGCTTAAGGAGCCAAAACACCATATATTTT. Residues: CASSLRSQNTIYF.

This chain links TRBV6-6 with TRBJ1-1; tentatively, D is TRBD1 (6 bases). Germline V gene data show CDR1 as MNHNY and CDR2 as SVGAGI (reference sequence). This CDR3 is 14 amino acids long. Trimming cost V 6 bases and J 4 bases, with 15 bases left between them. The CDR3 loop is CASRTGGPSTEAFF. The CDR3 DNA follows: TGTGCCAGCAGGACGGGGGGCCCCAGCACTGAAGCTTTCTTT.

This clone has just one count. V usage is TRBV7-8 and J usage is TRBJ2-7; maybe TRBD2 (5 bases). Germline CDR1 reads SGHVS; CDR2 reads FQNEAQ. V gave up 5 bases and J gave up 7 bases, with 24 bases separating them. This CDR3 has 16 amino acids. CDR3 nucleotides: TGTGCCAGCAGCCCCAACCGTTTAGGAGCGGATAAGGAGCAGTACTTC. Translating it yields CASSPNRLGADKEQYF.

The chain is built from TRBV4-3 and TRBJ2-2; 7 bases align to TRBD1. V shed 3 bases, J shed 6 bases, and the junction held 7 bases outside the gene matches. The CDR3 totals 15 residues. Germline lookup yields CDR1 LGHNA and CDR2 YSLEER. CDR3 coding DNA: TGCGCCAGCAGCCAGGAACAGGGGTCCCCCGGGGAGCTGTTTTTT. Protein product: CASSQEQGSPGELFF.

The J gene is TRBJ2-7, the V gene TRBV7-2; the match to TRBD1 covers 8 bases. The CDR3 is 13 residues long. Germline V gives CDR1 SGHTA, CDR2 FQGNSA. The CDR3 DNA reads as TGTGCCAGCAGTGAAACCGGGACAGGCCCACCCAGGGTC. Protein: CASSETGTGPPRV.

CDR3 nucleotide sequence: TGTGCCACCAGCAGAGCCCCCGGGAATCCCCAGCCCCAGCATTTT. This encodes CATSRAPGNPQPQHF. The chain combines TRBV15 with TRBJ1-5; D gene ambiguous. The CDR3 sequence is 15 residues long. Germline V gives CDR1 LNHNV, CDR2 YYDKDF (reference sequence). The ends were cut back, 1 base at V and 7 bases at J, with 14 bases in the middle.

The CDR3 DNA follows: TGTGCCAGCAGCGTCGGACAGGGACTCACTGAAGCTTTCTTT. Its translation: CASSVGQGLTEAFF. This chain joins TRBV28 and TRBJ1-1; TRBD1 agrees at 8 bases. This CDR3 contains 14 residues. Germline values: CDR1 MDHEN, CDR2 SYDVKM. Trimming removed 6 bases from V and 4 bases from J; junction bases left unmatched: 7.

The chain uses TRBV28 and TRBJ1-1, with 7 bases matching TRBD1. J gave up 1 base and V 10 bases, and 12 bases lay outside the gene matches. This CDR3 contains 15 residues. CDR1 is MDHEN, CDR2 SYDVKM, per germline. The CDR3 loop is CANNDLRGPNTEAFF. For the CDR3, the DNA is TGTGCCAATAACGACCTGAGGGGGCCGAACACTGAAGCTTTCTTT.

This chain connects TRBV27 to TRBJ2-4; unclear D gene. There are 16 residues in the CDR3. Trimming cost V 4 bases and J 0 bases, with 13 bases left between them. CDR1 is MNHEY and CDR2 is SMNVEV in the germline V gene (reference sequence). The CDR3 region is CASSYVADLAKNIQYF. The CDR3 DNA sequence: TGTGCCAGCAGTTATGTAGCAGACCTAGCCAAAAACATTCAGTACTTC.

The CDR3 loop reads CASSQDMWGGLADGQETQYF. The CDR3 DNA reads as TGTGCCAGCAGCCAAGATATGTGGGGGGGACTAGCGGATGGCCAAGAGACCCAGTACTTC. The gene calls are TRBV14 and TRBJ2-5; TRBD2 aligns across 11 bases. Germline V gives CDR1 SGHDN, CDR2 FVKESK. Trimming removed 0 bases from V and 1 base from J; junction bases left unmatched: 13. The CDR3 runs to 20 residues. The full variable domain, its missing parts supplied by reference TRBV14 and TRBJ2-5, is EAGVTQFPSHSVIEKGQTVTLRCDPISGHDNLYWYRRVMGKEIKFLLHFVKESKQDESGMPNNRFLAERTGGTYSTLKVQPAELEDSGVYFCASSQDMWGGLADGQETQYFGPGTRLLVL.

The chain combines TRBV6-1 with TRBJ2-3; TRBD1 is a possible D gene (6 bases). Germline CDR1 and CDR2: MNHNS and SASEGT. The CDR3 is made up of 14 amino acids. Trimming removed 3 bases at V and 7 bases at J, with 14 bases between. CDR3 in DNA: TGTGCCAGCAGTGATAGTCAGGGGTCGTATACGCAGTATTTT. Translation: CASSDSQGSYTQYF.

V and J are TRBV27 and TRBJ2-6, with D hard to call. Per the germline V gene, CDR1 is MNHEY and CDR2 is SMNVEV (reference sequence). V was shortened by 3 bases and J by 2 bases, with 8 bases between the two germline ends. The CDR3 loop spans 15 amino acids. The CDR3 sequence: CASSLMPAGANVLTF. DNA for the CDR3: TGTGCCAGCAGTTTGATGCCGGCTGGGGCCAACGTCCTGACTTTC.

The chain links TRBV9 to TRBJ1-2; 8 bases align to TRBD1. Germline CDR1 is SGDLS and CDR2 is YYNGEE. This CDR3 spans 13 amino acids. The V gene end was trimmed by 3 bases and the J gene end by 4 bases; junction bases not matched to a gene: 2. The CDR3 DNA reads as TGTGCCAGCAGCGCCACAGGGGGCTATGGCTACACCTTC. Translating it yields CASSATGGYGYTF.

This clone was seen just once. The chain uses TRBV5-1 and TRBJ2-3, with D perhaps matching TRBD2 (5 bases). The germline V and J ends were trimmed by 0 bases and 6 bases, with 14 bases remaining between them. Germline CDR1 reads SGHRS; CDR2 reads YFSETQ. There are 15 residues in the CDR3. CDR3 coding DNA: TGCGCCAGCAGCTTGGGACCAGCGGAGCAGGATACGCAGTATTTT. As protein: CASSLGPAEQDTQYF.

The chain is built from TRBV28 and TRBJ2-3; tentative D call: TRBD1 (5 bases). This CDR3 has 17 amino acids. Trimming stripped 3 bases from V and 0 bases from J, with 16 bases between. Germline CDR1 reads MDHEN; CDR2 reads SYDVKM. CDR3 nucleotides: TGTGCCAGCAGTTTCCCTTCCCGGCAGGGTAGCACAGATACGCAGTATTTT. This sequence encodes CASSFPSRQGSTDTQYF.